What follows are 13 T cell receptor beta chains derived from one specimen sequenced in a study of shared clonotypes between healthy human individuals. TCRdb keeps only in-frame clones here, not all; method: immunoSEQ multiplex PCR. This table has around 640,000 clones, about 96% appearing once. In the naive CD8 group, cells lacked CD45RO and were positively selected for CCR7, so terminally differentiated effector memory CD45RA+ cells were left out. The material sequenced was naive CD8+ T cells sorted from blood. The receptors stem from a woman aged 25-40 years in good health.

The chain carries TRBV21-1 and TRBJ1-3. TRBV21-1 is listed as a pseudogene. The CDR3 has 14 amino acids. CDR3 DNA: TGTGCCAGCAGCCTCGAGTACCGGGGAAACACCATATATTTT. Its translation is CASSLEYRGNTIYF.

The CDR3 loop is CASSWGQRYEQYF. The CDR3, as DNA: TGTGCCAGCAGCTGGGGACAGCGTTACGAGCAGTACTTC. The chain employs TRBV11-2 and TRBJ2-5; 7 nucleotides agree with TRBD1. TRBJ2-7 matches the DNA end more closely, so the J call is doubtful. CDR1 and CDR2 (germline): SGHAT, FQNNGV. CDR3 length equals 13 residues.

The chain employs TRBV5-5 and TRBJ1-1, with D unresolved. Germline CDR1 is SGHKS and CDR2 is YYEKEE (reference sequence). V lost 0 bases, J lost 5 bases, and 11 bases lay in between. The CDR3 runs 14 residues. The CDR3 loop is CASSLEGGSTEAFF. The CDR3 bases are TGTGCCAGCAGCTTGGAGGGAGGTTCTACTGAAGCTTTCTTT.

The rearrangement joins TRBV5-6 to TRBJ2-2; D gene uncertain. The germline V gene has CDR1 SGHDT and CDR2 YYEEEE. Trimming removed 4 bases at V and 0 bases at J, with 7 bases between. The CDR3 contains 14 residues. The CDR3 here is CASSPAANTGELFF. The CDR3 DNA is TGTGCCAGCAGCCCGGCCGCGAACACCGGGGAGCTGTTTTTT. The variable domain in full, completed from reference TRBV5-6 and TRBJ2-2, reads DAGVTQSPTHLIKTRGQQVTLRCSPKSGHDTVSWYQQALGQGPQFIFQYYEEEERQRGNFPDRFSGHQFPNYSSELNVNALLLGDSALYLCASSPAANTGELFFGEGSRLTVL.

CDR3 amino acids: CASSAGGGDYEQYF. DNA of the CDR3: TGTGCCAGCAGCGCTGGAGGGGGCGATTACGAGCAGTACTTC. This chain links TRBV9 with TRBJ2-7, with D perhaps TRBD1 (7 bases). Trimming removed 3 bases at V and 4 bases at J, with 14 bases between. This CDR3 region has 14 residues. CDR1 and CDR2 from the germline V gene are SGDLS and YYNGEE.

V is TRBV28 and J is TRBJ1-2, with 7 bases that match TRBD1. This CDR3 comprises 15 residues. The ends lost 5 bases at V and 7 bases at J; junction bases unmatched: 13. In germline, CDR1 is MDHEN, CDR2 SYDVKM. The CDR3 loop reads CASSALDRALAGYTF. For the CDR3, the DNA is TGTGCCAGCAGTGCCCTCGACAGGGCTCTTGCTGGCTACACCTTC.

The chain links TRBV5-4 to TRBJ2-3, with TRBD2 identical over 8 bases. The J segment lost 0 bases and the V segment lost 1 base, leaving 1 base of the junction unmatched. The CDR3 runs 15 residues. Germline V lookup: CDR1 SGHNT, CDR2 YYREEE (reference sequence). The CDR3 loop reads CASSLREGSTDTQYF. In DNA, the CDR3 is TGTGCCAGCAGCTTGCGGGAGGGAAGCACAGATACGCAGTATTTT.

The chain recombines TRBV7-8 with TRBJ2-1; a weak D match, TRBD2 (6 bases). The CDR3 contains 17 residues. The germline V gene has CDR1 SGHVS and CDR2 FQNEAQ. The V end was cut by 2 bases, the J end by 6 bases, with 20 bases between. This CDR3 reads CASSLSLRDSHLNEQFF. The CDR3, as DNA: TGTGCCAGCAGCTTATCCCTCCGGGACTCCCACCTCAATGAGCAGTTCTTC.

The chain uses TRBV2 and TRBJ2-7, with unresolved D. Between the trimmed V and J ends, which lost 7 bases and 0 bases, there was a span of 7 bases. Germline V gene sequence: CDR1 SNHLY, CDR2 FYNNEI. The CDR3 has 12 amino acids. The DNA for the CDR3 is TGTGCCAGCATAGGGCACTCCTACGAGCAGTACTTC. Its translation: CASIGHSYEQYF.

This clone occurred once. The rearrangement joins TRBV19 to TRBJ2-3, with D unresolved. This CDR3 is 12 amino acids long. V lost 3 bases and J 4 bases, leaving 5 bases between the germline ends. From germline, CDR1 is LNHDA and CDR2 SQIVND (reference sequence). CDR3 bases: TGTGCCAGTAGTATGGTCCCAGATACGCAGTATTTT. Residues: CASSMVPDTQYF.

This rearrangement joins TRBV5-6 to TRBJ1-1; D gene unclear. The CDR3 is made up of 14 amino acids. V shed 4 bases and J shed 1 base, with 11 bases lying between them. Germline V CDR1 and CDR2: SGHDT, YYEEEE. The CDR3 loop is CASSLGLRNTEAFF. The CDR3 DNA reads TGTGCCAGCAGCCTAGGACTCAGGAACACTGAAGCTTTCTTT. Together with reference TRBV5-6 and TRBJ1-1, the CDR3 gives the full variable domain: DAGVTQSPTHLIKTRGQQVTLRCSPKSGHDTVSWYQQALGQGPQFIFQYYEEEERQRGNFPDRFSGHQFPNYSSELNVNALLLGDSALYLCASSLGLRNTEAFFGQGTRLTVV.

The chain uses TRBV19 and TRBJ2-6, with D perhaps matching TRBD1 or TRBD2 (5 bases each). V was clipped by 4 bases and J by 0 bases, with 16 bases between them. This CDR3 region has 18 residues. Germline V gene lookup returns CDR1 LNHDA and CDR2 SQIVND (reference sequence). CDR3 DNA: TGTGCCAGTAGTAGTAGGGCAGAGGGGATCTCTGGGGCCAACGTCCTGACTTTC. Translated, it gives CASSSRAEGISGANVLTF.

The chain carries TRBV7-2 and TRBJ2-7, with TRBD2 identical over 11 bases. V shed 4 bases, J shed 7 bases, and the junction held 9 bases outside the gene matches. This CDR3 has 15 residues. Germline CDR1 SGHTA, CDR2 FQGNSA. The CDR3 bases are TGTGCCAGCAGCTCAATAGCGGGAGGGGAGGAAGAGCAGTACTTC. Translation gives CASSSIAGGEEEQYF.